These 10 T cell receptor beta chains share one sample of origin, sequenced in a study of control samples from healthy donors and cancer patients. Profiled with immunoSEQ multiplex PCR; TCRdb holds only in-frame clones, not every one. In the table there are about 40,000 clones, 80% to 95% of which are singletons. The sequenced sample was blood. These receptors all come from a woman in her forties or fifties in good health.

The chain uses TRBV6-2 or TRBV6-3 and TRBJ1-5, with a tentative D call TRBD1 (6 bases). The CDR3 is made up of 15 amino acids. The V end lost 1 base, the J end lost 1 base, and 8 bases lay between the germline ends. Germline CDR1 MNHEY, CDR2 SVGEGT. In DNA, the CDR3 is TGTGCCAGCAGTTACTGGGGGCAGAGCAATCAGCCCCAGCATTTT. Encoded protein: CASSYWGQSNQPQHF.

The rearrangement uses TRBV2 and TRBJ2-2, with D possibly matching TRBD1 (5 bases). The V gene lost 8 bases and the J gene lost 6 bases, with 16 bases spanning the gap. The CDR3 spans 14 residues. The germline CDR1 and CDR2 sequences are SNHLY and FYNNEI. In DNA form, the CDR3 reads TGTGCCAGCCATCAAGAGACAGCAGCCGGGGAGCTGTTTTTT. This codes for CASHQETAAGELFF.

V usage is TRBV6-2 or TRBV6-3 and J usage is TRBJ1-1; D remains ambiguous. Trimming left V 2 bases short and J 2 bases short, with 9 bases between. CDR1 and CDR2 from the germline V gene are MNHEY and SVGEGT. The CDR3 covers 14 residues. The CDR3 loop reads CASSYGRGNTEAFF. The CDR3 DNA is TGTGCCAGCAGTTACGGCCGGGGAAACACTGAAGCTTTCTTT.

The rearrangement uses TRBV9 and TRBJ1-2, with no clear D. This CDR3 is built from 18 residues. Germline values: CDR1 SGDLS, CDR2 YYNGEE. Between the trimmed V and J ends, which lost 3 bases and 4 bases, there was a span of 25 bases. The CDR3 loop is CASSAVGTTAGRGYGYTF. In DNA form, the CDR3 reads TGTGCCAGCAGCGCCGTAGGCACAACGGCAGGCCGTGGCTATGGCTACACCTTC.

The chain combines TRBV28 with TRBJ1-2, with a weak D call TRBD1 (5 bases). The V and J ends lost 7 bases and 2 bases respectively, with 17 bases between them. The CDR3 runs 15 residues. Per the germline V gene, CDR1 is MDHEN and CDR2 is SYDVKM. The DNA for the CDR3 is TGTGCCAGCACCCGGGGCTCCTCGGGAAACTATGGCTACACCTTC. It is translated as CASTRGSSGNYGYTF.

V usage is TRBV7-9 and J usage is TRBJ1-4, with 7 bases aligning to TRBD1. The V segment lost 3 bases and the J segment 1 base; nucleotides outside the gene matches: 2. The germline gives CDR1 SEHNR, CDR2 FQNEAQ (reference sequence). The CDR3 length is 15 residues. The CDR3 DNA reads TGTGCCAGCAGCTTTAGACAGGGAACTAATGAAAAACTGTTTTTT. This encodes CASSFRQGTNEKLFF.

This sequence joins TRBV9 and TRBJ2-1; 13 bases line up with TRBD2. CDR3 length equals 15 residues. From germline, CDR1 is SGDLS and CDR2 YYNGEE. V shed 4 bases, J shed 13 bases, and the junction held 11 bases outside the gene matches. The CDR3 loop is CASSSLAGGPASQFF. CDR3 sequence (DNA): TGTGCCAGCAGCTCACTAGCGGGGGGGCCGGCGAGCCAGTTCTTC. The full variable domain, completed using reference TRBV9 and TRBJ2-1, is DSGVTQTPKHLITATGQRVTLRCSPRSGDLSVYWYQQSLDQGLQFLIQYYNGEERAKGNILERFSAQQFPDLHSELNLSSLELGDSALYFCASSSLAGGPASQFFGPGTRLTVL.

CDR3 DNA: TGTGCCAGCAGTCTAGGGCCTAGCACTGAAGCTTTCTTT. This translates into CASSLGPSTEAFF. The chain employs TRBV7-3 and TRBJ1-1; D ambiguous. Trimming took off 6 bases at V and 4 bases at J, with 12 bases between the two ends. The CDR3 totals 13 residues. Germline V gene sequence: CDR1 SGHTA, CDR2 FQGTGA.

V gene TRBV6-2 or TRBV6-3 combines with J gene TRBJ2-1; D possibly corresponds to TRBD1 (5 bases). Looked up from germline, CDR1 is MNHEY and CDR2 is SVGEGT. The V end was cut by 0 bases, the J end by 8 bases, with 8 bases between. The CDR3 is 13 residues long. The CDR3: CASSYSRQHEQFF. The CDR3 coding sequence is TGTGCCAGCAGTTACTCGCGACAGCATGAGCAGTTCTTC.

This clone was seen more than once but under ten times. The V gene is TRBV3-1 (or the pseudogene TRBV3-2), the J gene TRBJ1-1; 8 bases fit TRBD1. V lost 1 base and J lost 1; bases outside the gene matches: 2. This CDR3 comprises 15 residues. Germline assignment: CDR1 LGHDT and CDR2 YNNKEL (reference sequence). Here the CDR3 reads CASSQGDRPNTEAFF. CDR3 DNA sequence: TGTGCCAGCAGCCAAGGGGACAGGCCGAACACTGAAGCTTTCTTT.